The clone carrying this T cell receptor (beta chain) appeared a few times. The CDR3 has 13 amino acids. V trimming: 3 bases; J trimming: 4 bases; junction bases outside the gene matches: 2. Germline lookup yields CDR1 SGHRS and CDR2 YFSETQ. Under the authors' procedure: Amplification of reference gene primers provided the estimated nucleated cell counts. Data came from immunoSEQ multiplex PCR; TCRdb stores just in-frame clones and leaves some out. The D gene and trimming were derived from the DNA, and the V and J assignments and clone size from that table. The data show 250,000 to 350,000 clones, roughly 90% seen once. This record comes from a study of blood T cell repertoires in COVID-19. Study-level background: Sites in the United States, Italy and Spain provided acute and convalescent COVID-19 samples.

Enrollees, 18 to 89 years old, lived in around 23 US areas. Assignment of participants to cohorts was predicated upon participant-reported clinical history. The source is a man in his 60s who had recovered from COVID-19. The chain joins TRBV5-1 to TRBJ1-1, with 8 bases identical to TRBD1. The sequenced material came from PBMCs or T cells enriched from blood (not recorded which). DNA for the CDR3: TGCGCCAGCAGCTGGACAGGGAGCACTGAAGCTTTCTTT. This sequence encodes CASSWTGSTEAFF.